This T cell receptor beta chain appears in the sequencing data of a study of OX40 agonist ivuxolimab in advanced cancers. About the study as a whole: The costimulatory receptor OX40 (CD134) was targeted by ivuxolimab, a fully human IgG2 agonistic monoclonal antibody. The paper covers the monotherapy dose-escalation part of the phase I ivuxolimab trial, which included N of about 50 patients. Intravenous ivuxolimab was administered to patients every 2 weeks at six dose levels: 0.01, 0.1, 0.3, 1.5, 3 and 10 mg/kg. Of the roughly 50 dose-escalation patients, hepatocellular carcinoma was present in around 20, melanoma in roughly 15, renal cell carcinoma in 9 and head and neck cancer in 9. Patients were allowed to have had prior anti-PD-1, anti-PD-L1 or anti-CTLA-4 therapy, and around 43% of the dose-escalation patients had been treated with checkpoint inhibitors. Three dose-escalation patients achieved partial responses, one with hepatocellular carcinoma and two with cutaneous melanoma. In the dose-escalation cohort, 70% to 90% of patients were male, and the mean age was approximately 60 years with a range of roughly 23 to 79. The purpose of peripheral TCRbeta sequencing was to test whether ivuxolimab changed TCR sequence diversity and led to clonal T-cell expansion. Broader findings and caveats from the paper: At doses from 0.1 to 3.0 mg/kg, clonal expansion was seen in both CD4+ and CD8+ blood T cells between baseline and week 6. After ivuxolimab, more expanded clones were found on average in CD8+ T cells than in CD4+ T cells. Which antigens the clonally expanded peripheral T cells were specific for was not determined. Low levels of normalized T-cell clonal expansion were also seen in some nonresponding patients. Partial responders in the 0.1-3.0 mg/kg groups had among the lowest normalized peripheral clonal expansion, especially among CD8+ T cells.

To sequence the TCRbeta CDR3 region, genomic DNA was isolated from the sorted cells. The immunoSEQ Assay was used to sequence the TCRbeta CDR3 regions. Here the immuneACCESS table is served through TCRdb, limited to in-frame sequences with V and J called. Missing clones are a known gap in these copies; in checked studies unresolved V genes cover under half, and the rest lacks a known reason. Within this sample are about 60,000 clones, with over 80% of them counted one time only. In total, the top ten clones hold more than 2.5% of the sample. The count of this clone is one. It lacks a known antigen. No qualities accompany the bases; no much larger clone lies one base away. The trial excluded patients who had a history of autoimmune disease or were on systemic immunosuppression. Peripheral blood for TCR sequencing was drawn from every dose cohort at baseline, at cycle 4 day 1 and at cycle 7 day 1. Samples came from an open-label, multicenter, first-in-human phase I dose-escalation trial of ivuxolimab. Adults with locally advanced or metastatic melanoma, renal cell, hepatocellular, or head and neck squamous cell carcinoma were enrolled in the trial. Before TCR sequencing, CD4+ and CD8+ T cells were separately sorted from peripheral blood.

Sequencing used CD4+ or CD8+ T cells sorted from blood, obtained in a trial of the OX40 agonist ivuxolimab. The receptor comes from an adult with an advanced solid tumor such as melanoma, head and neck, liver or kidney cancer.

The bases are TGTGCCAGCAGCGGTTCGGACAGGGGGTCCAAAAACATTCAGTACTTC. This sequence encodes CASSGSDRGSKNIQYF. The V and J genes are TRBV28 and TRBJ2-4, with TRBD1 matching 10 junction bases. The CDR3 spans 16 residues, from the cysteine through the phenylalanine. CDR3 DNA only is kept here, 48 bases in frame from base 1. CDR1 and CDR2 are drawn from the germline V gene: MDHEN, SYDVKM. Germline trimming: 6 bases from V, 2 bases from J; junction bases outside gene matches: 7.